Shown below are 8 T cell receptor beta chains from a single sample sequenced in a study of long-term antiretroviral therapy in people with HIV. Researchers report immunoSEQ v3.0 was run at survey level. Clones were read by immunoSEQ multiplex PCR, and TCRdb kept only the in-frame ones, dropping some. The sample carries about 22,000 clones, around four fifths recorded once. The sequencing used unsorted PBMCs, collected roughly 4 years after starting antiretroviral therapy. These receptors were obtained from a man aged 18-30 years with HIV.

The chain combines TRBV25-1 with TRBJ2-7; 8 bases agree with TRBD1. The CDR3 is 12 amino acids. With 4 bases clipped from V and 11 bases from J, the junction kept 7 bases outside the gene matches. Germline V lookup: CDR1 MGHDK, CDR2 SYGVNS. In nucleotides, the CDR3 is TGTGCCAGCAGTGGCCTGGACAGGGATGAGTACTTC. Its protein is CASSGLDRDEYF.

V and J are TRBV27 and TRBJ2-1, with D maybe TRBD2 (7 bases). V was shortened by 5 bases and J by 3 bases, with 11 bases between the two germline ends. Germline-derived CDR1 and CDR2 are MNHEY and SMNVEV (reference sequence). The CDR3 length is 14 residues. The CDR3 nucleotides are TGTGCCAGCAGTGGGGGGGCCTACTACAATGAGCAGTTCTTC. Its translation: CASSGGAYYNEQFF.

This clone occurred a few times. This chain links TRBV10-3 with TRBJ1-1; D perhaps matches TRBD1 (5 bases). The V end was cut by 7 bases, the J end by 2 bases, with 17 bases between. In germline, CDR1 is ENHRY, CDR2 SYGVKD. The CDR3 contains 15 residues. The CDR3 sequence: CAITSSGKGNTEAFF. DNA of the CDR3: TGTGCCATCACCTCATCAGGGAAAGGAAACACTGAAGCTTTCTTT.

This chain connects TRBV5-4 to TRBJ1-4; 7 positions match TRBD1. The trim removed 4 bases at V and 0 bases at J, leaving 12 bases unmatched. This CDR3 has 18 amino acids. In germline, CDR1 is SGHNT, CDR2 YYREEE (reference sequence). The CDR3 DNA reads as TGTGCCAGCAGCCCAAATCCGGGACAGTTTGCAACTAATGAAAAACTGTTTTTT. This encodes CASSPNPGQFATNEKLFF.

V usage is TRBV7-8 and J usage is TRBJ1-1, with D unresolved. The germline gives CDR1 SGHVS, CDR2 FQNEAQ. The CDR3 has 14 amino acids. Trimming cost V 3 bases and J 2 bases, with 10 bases left between them. CDR3 nucleotide sequence: TGTGCCAGCAGCTTCTGGGCCACAAACACTGAAGCTTTCTTT. This sequence encodes CASSFWATNTEAFF.

The V call is TRBV11-2, the J call TRBJ2-7; D not certain. Germline V gene data show CDR1 as SGHAT and CDR2 as FQNNGV. Trimming stripped 0 bases from V and 3 bases from J, with 9 bases between. This CDR3 region has 14 residues. The CDR3 reads CASSLDPYNYEQYF. CDR3 DNA sequence: TGTGCCAGCAGCTTAGACCCCTATAACTACGAGCAGTACTTC.

This clone was detected once. The V gene is TRBV6-5, the J gene TRBJ2-7, with D tentatively TRBD1 (5 bases). The CDR3 contains 14 residues. Per the germline V gene, CDR1 is MNHEY and CDR2 is SVGAGI. V was trimmed by 3 bases and J by 3 bases, leaving 12 bases between them. CDR3 bases: TGTGCCAGCAGTTATGACAGTAGGAACTACGAGCAGTACTTC. Translated: CASSYDSRNYEQYF.

CDR3 loop: CASSYFRDSSGNTIYF. The CDR3 DNA sequence: TGTGCCAGCAGCTACTTCCGGGACAGCTCTGGAAACACCATATATTTT. V usage is TRBV5-5 and J usage is TRBJ1-3; 7 nucleotides agree with TRBD1. The CDR3 covers 16 residues. The germline V gene has CDR1 SGHKS and CDR2 YYEKEE (reference sequence). Trimming removed 3 bases from V and 0 bases from J; junction bases left unmatched: 6.